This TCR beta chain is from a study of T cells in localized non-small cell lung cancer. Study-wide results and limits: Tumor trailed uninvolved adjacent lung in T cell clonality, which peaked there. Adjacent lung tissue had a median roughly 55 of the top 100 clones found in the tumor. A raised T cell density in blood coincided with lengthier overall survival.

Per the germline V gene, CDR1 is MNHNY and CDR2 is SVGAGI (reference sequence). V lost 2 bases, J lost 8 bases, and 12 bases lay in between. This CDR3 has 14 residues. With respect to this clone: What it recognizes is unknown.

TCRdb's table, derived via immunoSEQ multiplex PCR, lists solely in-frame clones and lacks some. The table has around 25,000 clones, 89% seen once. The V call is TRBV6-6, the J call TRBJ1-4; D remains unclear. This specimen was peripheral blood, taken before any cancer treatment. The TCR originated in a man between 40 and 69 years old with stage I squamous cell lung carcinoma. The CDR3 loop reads CASSYPRQGEKLFF. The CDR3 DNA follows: TGTGCCAGCAGTTACCCCCGACAAGGAGAAAAACTGTTTTTT.